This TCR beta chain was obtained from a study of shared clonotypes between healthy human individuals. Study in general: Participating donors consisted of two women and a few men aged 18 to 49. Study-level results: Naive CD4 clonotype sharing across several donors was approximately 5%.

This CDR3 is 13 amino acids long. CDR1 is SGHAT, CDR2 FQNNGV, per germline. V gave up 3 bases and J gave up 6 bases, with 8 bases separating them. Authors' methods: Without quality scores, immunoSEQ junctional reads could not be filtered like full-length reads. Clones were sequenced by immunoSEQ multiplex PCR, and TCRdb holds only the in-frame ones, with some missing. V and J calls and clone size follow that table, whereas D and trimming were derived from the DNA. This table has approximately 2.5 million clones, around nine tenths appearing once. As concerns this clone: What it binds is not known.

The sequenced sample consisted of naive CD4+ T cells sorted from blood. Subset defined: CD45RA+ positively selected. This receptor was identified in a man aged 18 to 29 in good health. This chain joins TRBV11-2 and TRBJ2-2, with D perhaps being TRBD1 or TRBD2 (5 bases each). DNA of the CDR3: TGTGCCAGCAGCTTCTTGGGGGCCGGGGAGCTGTTTTTT. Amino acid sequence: CASSFLGAGELFF. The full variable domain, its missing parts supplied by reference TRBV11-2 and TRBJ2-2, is EAGVAQSPRYKIIEKRQSVAFWCNPISGHATLYWYQQILGQGPKLLIQFQNNGVVDDSQLPKDRFSAERLKGVDSTLKIQPAKLEDSAVYLCASSFLGAGELFFGEGSRLTVL.